The 15 T cell receptor beta chains below all came from one sample that was sequenced in a study of beta chain features in type 1 diabetes. General study results and limits: For Type 1 diabetes patients, all four CD4+ subsets carried TCRB CDR3s that were moderately but significantly shorter.

cDNA synthesis used the whole RNA isolate, giving expressed TCRB sequences. TCRdb's copy holds only in-frame clones and misses some; the assay was immunoSEQ multiplex PCR. The sample has tens of thousands of clones, about 49% seen once. Their specific antigens are unknown. The specimen was stem cell memory CD4+ T cells from blood. Every receptor here comes from a man younger than 45 with type 1 diabetes.

This sequence joins TRBV5-6 and TRBJ1-1; perhaps TRBD1 as D (6 bases). V was pared by 3 bases and J by 5 bases, with 17 bases between. The germline CDR1 and CDR2 sequences are SGHDT and YYEEEE. This CDR3 comprises 15 residues. CDR3 residues: CASSYNHRVGTEAFF. In nucleotides, the CDR3 is TGTGCCAGCAGCTACAACCACAGGGTCGGAACTGAAGCTTTCTTT.

This clone was observed a handful of times. The V call is TRBV18, the J call TRBJ1-5; D might be TRBD1 (6 bases). The CDR3 extends over 15 amino acids. V gave up 4 bases and J gave up 4 bases, with 14 bases separating them. The germline CDR1 and CDR2 sequences are KGHSH and LQKENI. CDR3 amino acids: CASSLGDKGNQPQHF. The CDR3 coding sequence is TGTGCCAGCTCACTAGGGGACAAAGGGAATCAGCCCCAGCATTTT. The full variable domain, its missing parts supplied by reference TRBV18 and TRBJ1-5, is NAGVMQNPRHLVRRRGQEARLRCSPMKGHSHVYWYRQLPEEGLKFMVYLQKENIIDESGMPKERFSAEFPKEGPSILRIQQVVRGDSAAYFCASSLGDKGNQPQHFGDGTRLSIL.

This clone was counted only a few times. CDR3 loop: CAWTPGTGVVAGELFF. The CDR3 DNA reads as TGTGCCTGGACCCCCGGGACAGGGGTCGTAGCCGGGGAGCTGTTTTTT. The chain employs TRBV30 and TRBJ2-2; 10 nucleotides match TRBD1. Per the germline V gene, CDR1 is GTSNPN and CDR2 is SVGIG (reference sequence). The CDR3 runs 16 residues. The ends lost 4 bases at V and 6 bases at J; junction bases unmatched: 11.

As for this clone: The sample has other DNA sequences that encode this CDR3 too. The chain uses TRBV11-2 and TRBJ2-7; 7 nucleotides line up with TRBD1. The V and J ends lost 4 bases and 4 bases, in that order; junction bases with no gene match: 1. Germline CDR1 SGHAT, CDR2 FQNNGV. This CDR3 spans 12 amino acids. The CDR3 loop is CASSSQGYEQYF. The CDR3 region has the DNA TGTGCCAGCAGCTCACAGGGGTACGAGCAGTACTTC.

V usage is TRBV19 and J usage is TRBJ1-1, with 7 bases identical to TRBD1. Germline CDR1 LNHDA, CDR2 SQIVND (reference sequence). The V segment lost 6 bases and the J segment 3 bases; nucleotides outside the gene matches: 7. The CDR3 is 14 residues long. Here the CDR3 reads CASSRGQPHTEAFF. CDR3 in DNA: TGTGCCAGTAGCCGGGGACAGCCTCACACTGAAGCTTTCTTT.

This clone has a single count. The chain combines TRBV7-2 with TRBJ1-2, with D uncertain. Trimming took off 5 bases at V and 4 bases at J, with 17 bases between the two ends. This CDR3 is built from 15 residues. CDR1 SGHTA and CDR2 FQGNSA come from the germline V gene. CDR3 sequence reads: CASSPGTHFAYGYTF. The CDR3 region has the DNA TGTGCCAGCAGCCCGGGAACCCATTTCGCCTATGGCTACACCTTC.

This clone was counted only a few times. The rearrangement joins TRBV5-1 to TRBJ1-4; D unresolved. The CDR3 is 14 residues long. V dropped 4 bases and J dropped 0 bases, with 7 bases sitting between them. The germline gives CDR1 SGHRS, CDR2 YFSETQ. As DNA, the CDR3 is TGCGCCAGCAGCGTTAGTACAACTAATGAAAAACTGTTTTTT. This encodes CASSVSTTNEKLFF.

This clone was observed a few times. V gene TRBV5-1 combines with J gene TRBJ2-5; 9 bases are shared with TRBD2. Per germline, CDR1 SGHRS and CDR2 YFSETQ. J gave up 2 bases and V 4 bases, and 6 bases lay outside the gene matches. This CDR3 region has 15 residues. This CDR3 reads CASSPTSGPQETQYF. As DNA, the CDR3 is TGCGCCAGCAGCCCGACTAGCGGCCCTCAAGAGACCCAGTACTTC.

The V and J genes are TRBV2 and TRBJ2-7; possible D gene TRBD1, 5 bases. The CDR3 contains 15 residues. V was clipped by 1 base and J by 0 bases, with 10 bases between them. Germline V lookup: CDR1 SNHLY, CDR2 FYNNEI. As DNA, the CDR3 is TGTGCCAGCAGTGAAGGGACACCGAGCTCCTACGAGCAGTACTTC. Translated, it gives CASSEGTPSSYEQYF.

The chain has TRBV5-8 and TRBJ2-5; perhaps TRBD1 as D (6 bases). The length of the CDR3 is 16 residues. Trimming shortened V by 3 bases and J by 7 bases, and 22 bases separated the two germline ends. Germline assignment: CDR1 SGHTS and CDR2 YDEGEE. CDR3 residues: CASSSKTGPISRTQYF. The CDR3 DNA reads as TGTGCCAGCAGCTCCAAGACAGGCCCTATTAGTCGGACCCAGTACTTC.

This rearrangement joins TRBV5-4 to TRBJ2-7, with D possibly being TRBD2 (5 bases). The CDR3 is 14 amino acids. V lost 0 bases and J lost 6, with 13 bases in between. Germline assignment: CDR1 SGHNT and CDR2 YYREEE (reference sequence). CDR3 DNA sequence: TGTGCCAGCAGCTTGGATCGGGGTGCGGGCGAGCAGTACTTC. It encodes CASSLDRGAGEQYF.

This clone was detected a few times. The V gene is TRBV7-9, the J gene TRBJ1-4; D is undetermined. Trimming took 5 bases from V and 4 from J, leaving 20 bases between them. CDR1 SEHNR and CDR2 FQNEAQ come from the germline V gene (reference sequence). This CDR3 contains 17 residues. The CDR3 is CASSPAGSQAYNEKLFF. In DNA, the CDR3 is TGTGCCAGCAGCCCCGCCGGGTCCCAAGCCTATAATGAAAAACTGTTTTTT.

The chain carries TRBV11-3 and TRBJ2-3; a weak D match, TRBD2 (5 bases). The CDR3 has 17 amino acids. Germline-derived CDR1 and CDR2 are SGHNT and YENEEA. Trimming took off 5 bases at V and 2 bases at J, with 20 bases between the two ends. The CDR3 reads CASSPTPWSGLTDTQYF. The CDR3 DNA reads TGTGCCAGCAGCCCGACCCCGTGGAGCGGCCTCACAGATACGCAGTATTTT. Filled out from reference TRBV11-3 and TRBJ2-3, the complete variable domain reads EAGVVQSPRYKIIEKKQPVAFWCNPISGHNTLYWYLQNLGQGPELLIRYENEEAVDDSQLPKDRFSAERLKGVDSTLKIQPAELGDSAVYLCASSPTPWSGLTDTQYFGPGTRLTVL.

The rearrangement uses TRBV27 and TRBJ1-5; maybe TRBD1 (5 bases). Trimming cost V 4 bases and J 7 bases, with 23 bases left between them. Per the germline V gene, CDR1 is MNHEY and CDR2 is SMNVEV (reference sequence). CDR3 length: 17 amino acids. CDR3: CASSSHDSLLAGQPQHF. CDR3 nucleotide sequence: TGTGCCAGCAGTTCTCACGACAGTTTGTTAGCGGGGCAGCCCCAGCATTTT.

This clone was counted a few times. The J gene is TRBJ2-2, the V gene TRBV2, with 9 bases matching TRBD2. J was trimmed by 4 bases and V by 6 bases; bases with no gene match: 3. Germline values: CDR1 SNHLY, CDR2 FYNNEI. This CDR3 is 14 amino acids long. Here the CDR3 reads CASSAGLATGELFF. The CDR3 DNA reads TGTGCCAGCAGCGCGGGACTAGCCACCGGGGAGCTGTTTTTT.